A selection of T cell receptor beta chains follows, all from one sample in a study of a mutant IDH1 vaccine in newly diagnosed glioma. Method: immunoSEQ multiplex PCR; TCRdb's copy keeps in-frame clones and lacks some. The table shows around 57,000 clones, with 70% to 90% occurring only once. No cognate antigen is known for these TCRs. The specimen comprised PBMCs, sampled from a glioma patient whose treatment included an IDH1 peptide vaccine. The origin of the receptors is a man aged 40-50 years with glioma. The CDR3 runs from the conserved cysteine through the conserved F or W. Fields, in order: J gene, CDR3 length, V gene, clone size, D gene, CDR3 protein, CDR3 DNA. The D gene is left open where the match is weak. Clone size is shown for a subset of rows, as once, few, many or a class of expanded clone.

j_call: TRBJ2-5
cdr3_length: 15
v_call: TRBV7-7
clone_size: -
d_call: TRBD1
cdr3_aa: CASSLVGTGQETQYF
cdr3_nt: TGTGCCAGCAGCTTAGTGGGGACAGGGCAAGAGACCCAGTACTTC

j_call: TRBJ1-1
cdr3_length: 16
v_call: TRBV28
clone_size: -
d_call: -
cdr3_aa: CASSSLGRGVNTEAFF
cdr3_nt: TGTGCCAGCAGTTCCCTCGGCAGGGGTGTGAACACTGAAGCTTTCTTT

j_call: TRBJ2-5
cdr3_length: 16
v_call: TRBV19
clone_size: -
d_call: TRBD1
cdr3_aa: CASSIFQGETKETQYF
cdr3_nt: TGTGCCAGTAGTATATTCCAGGGGGAAACAAAAGAGACCCAGTACTTC

j_call: TRBJ2-7
cdr3_length: 15
v_call: TRBV5-1
clone_size: -
d_call: TRBD2
cdr3_aa: CASSLLSSGSYEQYF
cdr3_nt: TGCGCCAGCAGCTTGCTCTCTAGCGGGAGCTACGAGCAGTACTTC

j_call: TRBJ2-7
cdr3_length: 17
v_call: TRBV5-6
clone_size: -
d_call: TRBD2
cdr3_aa: CASSLAASGRSSYEQYF
cdr3_nt: TGTGCCAGCAGCTTGGCCGCAAGCGGGAGATCCTCCTACGAGCAGTACTTC

j_call: TRBJ2-1
cdr3_length: 15
v_call: TRBV9
clone_size: -
d_call: TRBD2
cdr3_aa: CASSVGGSDLNEQFF
cdr3_nt: TGTGCCAGCAGCGTAGGCGGGAGTGATCTCAATGAGCAGTTCTTC

j_call: TRBJ1-1
cdr3_length: 15
v_call: TRBV14
clone_size: -
d_call: -
cdr3_aa: CASSQDRTSNTEAFF
cdr3_nt: TGTGCCAGCAGCCAAGATAGGACATCGAACACTGAAGCTTTCTTT

j_call: TRBJ2-7
cdr3_length: 13
v_call: TRBV4-3
clone_size: -
d_call: -
cdr3_aa: CASSQETSYEQYF
cdr3_nt: TGCGCCAGCAGCCAAGAGACTAGCTACGAGCAGTACTTC

j_call: TRBJ2-1
cdr3_length: 11
v_call: TRBV7-9
clone_size: -
d_call: -
cdr3_aa: CASSSHNEQFF
cdr3_nt: TGTGCCAGCAGCTCCCACAATGAGCAGTTCTTC

j_call: TRBJ1-3
cdr3_length: 15
v_call: TRBV5-6
clone_size: once
d_call: TRBD1
cdr3_aa: CASRQGAIAGNTIYF
cdr3_nt: TGTGCCAGCAGGCAGGGGGCAATTGCTGGAAACACCATATATTTT

j_call: TRBJ1-3
cdr3_length: 16
v_call: TRBV6-5
clone_size: few
d_call: -
cdr3_aa: CASSSTGGFVGNTIYF
cdr3_nt: TGTGCCAGCAGTTCGACCGGAGGGTTCGTCGGAAACACCATATATTTT

j_call: TRBJ1-4
cdr3_length: 15
v_call: TRBV27
clone_size: once
d_call: TRBD1
cdr3_aa: CASSVTGENNEKLFF
cdr3_nt: TGTGCCAGCAGTGTCACAGGGGAGAATAATGAAAAACTGTTTTTT

j_call: TRBJ2-7
cdr3_length: 13
v_call: TRBV28
clone_size: -
d_call: -
cdr3_aa: CASRSGATYEQYF
cdr3_nt: TGTGCCAGCAGATCCGGGGCAACCTACGAGCAGTACTTC

j_call: TRBJ2-7
cdr3_length: 15
v_call: TRBV28
clone_size: -
d_call: -
cdr3_aa: CASSLAGSYPYEQYF
cdr3_nt: TGTGCCAGCAGTTTGGCCGGGTCTTACCCCTACGAGCAGTACTTC

j_call: TRBJ1-1
cdr3_length: 15
v_call: TRBV7-8
clone_size: -
d_call: -
cdr3_aa: CASSLAGPSSTEAFF
cdr3_nt: TGTGCCAGCAGCTTAGCGGGGCCCTCGAGCACTGAAGCTTTCTTT

j_call: TRBJ2-2
cdr3_length: 14
v_call: TRBV7-3
clone_size: -
d_call: -
cdr3_aa: CASRPGVNTGELFF
cdr3_nt: TGTGCCAGCAGGCCAGGGGTCAACACCGGGGAGCTGTTTTTT